The source of this T cell receptor beta chain is a study of control samples from healthy donors and cancer patients. Germline V gene data show CDR1 as LNHDA and CDR2 as SQIVND (reference sequence). The V gene end was trimmed by 5 bases and the J gene end by 6 bases; junction bases not matched to a gene: 4. CDR3 length: 14 residues. Assay used: immunoSEQ multiplex PCR; TCRdb lists only in-frame clones, some missing. Among fewer than 120,000 clones listed, 85% to 90% were seen once. In this sample, this clone turned up a few times. The V and J genes are TRBV19 and TRBJ2-1; TRBD1 matches 10 bases. This TCR was sampled from a woman aged 60-75 years with lung cancer. What was sequenced was PBMCs. CDR3 in amino acids: CASSSGQGTNEQFF. The CDR3, as DNA: TGTGCCAGTAGTTCGGGACAGGGGACCAATGAGCAGTTCTTC.